The source of this T cell receptor beta chain is a study of beta chain features in type 1 diabetes. Study at large: The study found patients and healthy donors alike in age, gender and cell yields. All samples together contributed some 100,000,000 sorted cells for examination. Study results and caveats: Researchers report that Type 1 diabetes patients had moderately but significantly shorter TCRB CDR3s across all four CD4+ subsets.

What was sequenced were expressed TCRB transcripts, since all of the isolated RNA had been reverse transcribed. Sequenced by immunoSEQ multiplex PCR; TCRdb stores in-frame clones only, minus some. Of under 900,000 clones listed, 15% to 20% are singletons. CD45RO/CCR7/CD25/CD127/CD95/CD27 sorting isolated CD4+ naive, central memory, regulatory and stem cell-like memory cells. Note on this clone: Its antigen remains unknown.

Sequencing used naive CD4+ T cells from blood. This clonotype was sampled from a woman aged 18-29 years in good health.

The CDR3 loop is CAISGTEQETQYF. CDR3 nucleotide sequence: TGTGCCATCAGCGGGACGGAACAAGAGACCCAGTACTTC. V gene TRBV10-3 combines with J gene TRBJ2-5; D could derive from TRBD1 or TRBD2 (5 bases each). With 6 bases removed from V and 2 bases from J, the gap between germline ends came to 10 bases. The V gene's germline CDR1 is ENHRY and CDR2 SYGVKD. The CDR3 loop spans 13 amino acids.